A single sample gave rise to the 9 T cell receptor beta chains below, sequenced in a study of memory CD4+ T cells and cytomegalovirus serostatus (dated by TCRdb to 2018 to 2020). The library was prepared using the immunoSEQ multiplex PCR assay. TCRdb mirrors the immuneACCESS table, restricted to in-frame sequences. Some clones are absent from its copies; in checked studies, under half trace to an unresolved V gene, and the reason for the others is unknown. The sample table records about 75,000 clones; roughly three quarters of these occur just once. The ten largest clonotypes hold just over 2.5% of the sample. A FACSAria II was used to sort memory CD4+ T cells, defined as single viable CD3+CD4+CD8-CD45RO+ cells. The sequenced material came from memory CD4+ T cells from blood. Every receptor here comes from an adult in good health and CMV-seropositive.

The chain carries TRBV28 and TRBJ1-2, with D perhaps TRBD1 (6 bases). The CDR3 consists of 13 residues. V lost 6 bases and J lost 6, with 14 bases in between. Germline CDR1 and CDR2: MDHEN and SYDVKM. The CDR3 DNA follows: TGTGCCAGCAGAAAGCAGGGGCCGGATGGCTACACCTTC. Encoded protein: CASRKQGPDGYTF.

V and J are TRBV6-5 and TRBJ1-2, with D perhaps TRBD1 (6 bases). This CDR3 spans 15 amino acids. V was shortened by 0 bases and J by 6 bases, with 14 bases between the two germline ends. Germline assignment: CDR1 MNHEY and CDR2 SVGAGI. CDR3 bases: TGTGCCAGCAGTTACTCCTTTAGGACAGAACATGGCTACACCTTC. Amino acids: CASSYSFRTEHGYTF.

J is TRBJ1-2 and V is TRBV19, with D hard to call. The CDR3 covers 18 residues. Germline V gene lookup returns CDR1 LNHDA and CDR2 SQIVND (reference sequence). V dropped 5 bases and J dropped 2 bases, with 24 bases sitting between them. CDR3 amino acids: CASSPKMGRPLSNYGYTF. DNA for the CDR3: TGTGCCAGTAGTCCCAAAATGGGGAGACCACTGTCCAACTATGGCTACACCTTC.

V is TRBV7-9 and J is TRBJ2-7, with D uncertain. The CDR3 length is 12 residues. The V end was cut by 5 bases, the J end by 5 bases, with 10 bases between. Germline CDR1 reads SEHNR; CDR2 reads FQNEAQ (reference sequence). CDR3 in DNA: TGTGCCAGCAGCGGGGTGACCCACGAGCAGTACGTC. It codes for CASSGVTHEQYV.

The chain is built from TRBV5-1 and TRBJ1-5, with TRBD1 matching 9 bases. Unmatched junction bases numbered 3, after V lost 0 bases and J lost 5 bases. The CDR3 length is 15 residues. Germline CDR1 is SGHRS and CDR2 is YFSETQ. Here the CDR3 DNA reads TGCGCCAGCAGCTTGGACAGGGGGCCACATCAGCCCCAGCATTTT. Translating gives CASSLDRGPHQPQHF.

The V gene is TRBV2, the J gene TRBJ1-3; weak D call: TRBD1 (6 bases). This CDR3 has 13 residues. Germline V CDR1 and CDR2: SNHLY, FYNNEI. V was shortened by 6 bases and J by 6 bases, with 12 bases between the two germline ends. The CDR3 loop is CASSRGSENTIYF. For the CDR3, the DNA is TGTGCCAGCAGCAGGGGTTCCGAAAACACCATATATTTT.

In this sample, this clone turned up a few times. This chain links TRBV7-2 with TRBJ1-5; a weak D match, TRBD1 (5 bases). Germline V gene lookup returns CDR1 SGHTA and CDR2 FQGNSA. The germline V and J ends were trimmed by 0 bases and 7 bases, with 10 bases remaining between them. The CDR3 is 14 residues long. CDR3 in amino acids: CASSLARGAQPQHF. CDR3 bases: TGTGCCAGCAGCTTAGCACGGGGCGCGCAGCCCCAGCATTTT.

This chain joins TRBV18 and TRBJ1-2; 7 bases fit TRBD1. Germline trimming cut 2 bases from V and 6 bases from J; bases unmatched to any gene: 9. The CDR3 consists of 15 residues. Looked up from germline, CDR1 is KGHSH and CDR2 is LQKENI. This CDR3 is CASSPFTRGGDGYTF. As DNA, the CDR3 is TGTGCCAGCTCACCATTCACTCGAGGGGGCGATGGCTACACCTTC.

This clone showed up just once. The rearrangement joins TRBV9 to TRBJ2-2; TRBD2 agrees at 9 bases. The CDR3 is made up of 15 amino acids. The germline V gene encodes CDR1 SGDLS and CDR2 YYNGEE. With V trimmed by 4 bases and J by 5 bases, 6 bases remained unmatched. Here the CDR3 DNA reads TGTGCCAGCAGCTTTAGCGGGAGTAAAACCGGGGAGCTGTTTTTT. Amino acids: CASSFSGSKTGELFF.